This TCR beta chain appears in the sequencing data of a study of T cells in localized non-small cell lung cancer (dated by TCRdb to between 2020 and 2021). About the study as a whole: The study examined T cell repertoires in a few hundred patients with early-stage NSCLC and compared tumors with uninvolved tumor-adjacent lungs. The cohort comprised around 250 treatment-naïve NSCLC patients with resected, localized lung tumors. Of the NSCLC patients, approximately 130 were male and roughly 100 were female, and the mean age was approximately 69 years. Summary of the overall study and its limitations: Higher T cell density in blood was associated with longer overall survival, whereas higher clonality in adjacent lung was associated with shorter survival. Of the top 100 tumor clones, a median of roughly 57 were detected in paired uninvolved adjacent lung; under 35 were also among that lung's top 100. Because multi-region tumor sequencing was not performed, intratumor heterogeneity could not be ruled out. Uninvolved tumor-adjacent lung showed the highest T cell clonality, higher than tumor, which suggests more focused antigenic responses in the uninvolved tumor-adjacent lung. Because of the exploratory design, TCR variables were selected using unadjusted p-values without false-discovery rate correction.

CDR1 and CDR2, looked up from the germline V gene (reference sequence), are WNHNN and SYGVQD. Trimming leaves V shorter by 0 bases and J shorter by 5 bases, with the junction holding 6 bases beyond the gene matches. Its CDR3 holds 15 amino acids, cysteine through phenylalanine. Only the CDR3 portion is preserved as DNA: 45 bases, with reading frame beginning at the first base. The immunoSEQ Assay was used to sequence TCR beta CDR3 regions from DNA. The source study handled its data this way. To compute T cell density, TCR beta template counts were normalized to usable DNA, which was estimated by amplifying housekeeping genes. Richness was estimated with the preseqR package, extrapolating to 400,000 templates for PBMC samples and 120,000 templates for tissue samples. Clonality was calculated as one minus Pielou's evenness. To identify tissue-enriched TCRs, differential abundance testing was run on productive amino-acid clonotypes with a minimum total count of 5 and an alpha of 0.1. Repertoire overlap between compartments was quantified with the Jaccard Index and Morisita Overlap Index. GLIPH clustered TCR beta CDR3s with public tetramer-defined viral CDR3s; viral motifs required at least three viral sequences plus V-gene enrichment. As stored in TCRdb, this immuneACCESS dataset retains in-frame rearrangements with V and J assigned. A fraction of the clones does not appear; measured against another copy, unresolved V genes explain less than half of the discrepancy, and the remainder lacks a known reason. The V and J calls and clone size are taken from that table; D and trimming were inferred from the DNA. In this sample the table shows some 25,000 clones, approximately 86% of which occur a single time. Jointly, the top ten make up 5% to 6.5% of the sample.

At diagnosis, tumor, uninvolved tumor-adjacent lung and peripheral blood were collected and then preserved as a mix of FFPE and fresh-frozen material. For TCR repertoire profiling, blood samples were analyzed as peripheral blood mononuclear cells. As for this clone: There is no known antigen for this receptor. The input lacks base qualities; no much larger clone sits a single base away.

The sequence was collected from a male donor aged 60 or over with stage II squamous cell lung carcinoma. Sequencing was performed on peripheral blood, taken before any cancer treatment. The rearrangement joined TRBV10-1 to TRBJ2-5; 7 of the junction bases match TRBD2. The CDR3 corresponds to CASSESTSGVETQYF. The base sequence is TGCGCCAGCAGTGAGTCGACCAGCGGGGTGGAGACCCAGTACTTC.